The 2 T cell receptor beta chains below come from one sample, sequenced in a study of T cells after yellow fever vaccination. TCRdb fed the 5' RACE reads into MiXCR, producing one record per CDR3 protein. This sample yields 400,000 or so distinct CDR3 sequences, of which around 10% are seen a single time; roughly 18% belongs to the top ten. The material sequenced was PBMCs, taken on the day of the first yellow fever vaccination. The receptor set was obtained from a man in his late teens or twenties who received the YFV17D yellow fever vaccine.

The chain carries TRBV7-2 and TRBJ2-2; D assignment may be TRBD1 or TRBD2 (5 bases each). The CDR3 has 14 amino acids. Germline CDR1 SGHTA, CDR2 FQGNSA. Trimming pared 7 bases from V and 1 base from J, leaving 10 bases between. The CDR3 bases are TGTGCCAGCATTCCGGGACGGAACACCGGGGAGCTGTTTTTT. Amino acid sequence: CASIPGRNTGELFF.

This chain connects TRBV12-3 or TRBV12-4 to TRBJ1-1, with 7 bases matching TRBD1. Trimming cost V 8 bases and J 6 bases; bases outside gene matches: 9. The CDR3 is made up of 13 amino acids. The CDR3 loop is CASDRQGNAEAFF. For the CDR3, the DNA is TGTGCCAGCGACCGACAGGGCAACGCTGAAGCTTTCTTT.